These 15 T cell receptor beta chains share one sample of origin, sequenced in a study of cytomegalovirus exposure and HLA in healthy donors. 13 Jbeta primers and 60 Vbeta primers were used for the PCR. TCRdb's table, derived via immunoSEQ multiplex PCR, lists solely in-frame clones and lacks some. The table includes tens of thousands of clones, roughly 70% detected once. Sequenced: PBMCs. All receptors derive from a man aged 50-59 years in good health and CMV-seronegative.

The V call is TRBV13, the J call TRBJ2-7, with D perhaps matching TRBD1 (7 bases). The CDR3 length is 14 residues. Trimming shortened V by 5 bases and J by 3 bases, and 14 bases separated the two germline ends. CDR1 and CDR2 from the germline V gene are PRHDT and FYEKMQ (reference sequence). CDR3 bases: TGTGCCAGCAGCGCTACAGGGGAGGTCTACGAGCAGTACTTC. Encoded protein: CASSATGEVYEQYF.

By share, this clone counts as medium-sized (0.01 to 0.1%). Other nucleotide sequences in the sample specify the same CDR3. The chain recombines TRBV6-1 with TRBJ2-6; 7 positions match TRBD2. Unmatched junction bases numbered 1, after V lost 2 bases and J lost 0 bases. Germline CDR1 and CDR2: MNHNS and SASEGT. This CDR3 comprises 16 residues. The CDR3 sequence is CASSESGGSGANVLTF. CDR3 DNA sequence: TGTGCCAGCAGTGAATCGGGGGGCTCTGGGGCCAACGTCCTGACTTTC.

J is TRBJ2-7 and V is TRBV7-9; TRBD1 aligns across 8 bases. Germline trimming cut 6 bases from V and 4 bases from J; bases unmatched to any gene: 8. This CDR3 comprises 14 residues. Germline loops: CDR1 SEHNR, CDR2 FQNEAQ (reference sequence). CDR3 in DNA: TGTGCCAGCAGGCCTCTGGACAGGGAATACGAGCAGTACTTC. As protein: CASRPLDREYEQYF.

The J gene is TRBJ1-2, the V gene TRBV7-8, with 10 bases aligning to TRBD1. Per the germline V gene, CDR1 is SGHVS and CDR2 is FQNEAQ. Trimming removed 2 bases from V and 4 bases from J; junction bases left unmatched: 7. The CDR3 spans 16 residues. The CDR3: CASSLSSGTGVYGYTF. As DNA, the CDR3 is TGTGCCAGCAGCTTATCATCCGGGACAGGGGTCTATGGCTACACCTTC.

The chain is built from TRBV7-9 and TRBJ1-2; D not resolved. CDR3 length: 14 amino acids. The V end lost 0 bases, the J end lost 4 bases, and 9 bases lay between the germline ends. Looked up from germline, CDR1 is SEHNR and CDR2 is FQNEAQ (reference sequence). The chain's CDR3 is CASSLATEAYGYTF. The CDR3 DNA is TGTGCCAGCAGCTTAGCTACAGAAGCCTATGGCTACACCTTC.

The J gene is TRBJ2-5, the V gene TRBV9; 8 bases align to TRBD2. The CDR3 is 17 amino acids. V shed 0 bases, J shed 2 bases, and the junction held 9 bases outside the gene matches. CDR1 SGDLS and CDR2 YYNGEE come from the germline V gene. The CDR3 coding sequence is TGTGCCAGCAGCGTAGGTGTACGTCGGGGGGGACAAGAGACCCAGTACTTC. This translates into CASSVGVRRGGQETQYF.

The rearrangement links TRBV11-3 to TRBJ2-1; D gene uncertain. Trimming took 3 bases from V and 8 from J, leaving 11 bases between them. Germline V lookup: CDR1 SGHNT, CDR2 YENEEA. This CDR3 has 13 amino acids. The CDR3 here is CASSFRSPDEQFF. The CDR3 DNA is TGTGCCAGCAGCTTCCGCTCTCCGGATGAGCAGTTCTTC.

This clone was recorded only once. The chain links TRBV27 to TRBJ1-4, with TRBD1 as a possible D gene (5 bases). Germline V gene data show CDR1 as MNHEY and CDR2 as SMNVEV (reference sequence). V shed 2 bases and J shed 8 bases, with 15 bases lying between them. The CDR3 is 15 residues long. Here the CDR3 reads CASSLVTGGAEKLFF. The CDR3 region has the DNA TGTGCCAGCAGTTTAGTGACGGGAGGGGCGGAAAAACTGTTTTTT.

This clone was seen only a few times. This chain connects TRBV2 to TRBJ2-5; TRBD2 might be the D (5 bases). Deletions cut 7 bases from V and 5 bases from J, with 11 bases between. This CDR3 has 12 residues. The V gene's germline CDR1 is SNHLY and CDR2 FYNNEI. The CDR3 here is CASNTERETQYF. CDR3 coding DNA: TGTGCCAGCAATACGGAGCGGGAGACCCAGTACTTC.

Here the CDR3 reads CASSPRGGYSNQPQHF. Written as DNA, the CDR3 is TGTGCCAGCAGTCCCCGTGGGGGGTACAGCAATCAGCCCCAGCATTTT. The chain recombines TRBV27 with TRBJ1-5, with D possibly matching TRBD1 (5 bases). There are 16 residues in the CDR3. Germline V lookup: CDR1 MNHEY, CDR2 SMNVEV (reference sequence). Trimming removed 5 bases from V and 1 base from J, with 15 bases in between.

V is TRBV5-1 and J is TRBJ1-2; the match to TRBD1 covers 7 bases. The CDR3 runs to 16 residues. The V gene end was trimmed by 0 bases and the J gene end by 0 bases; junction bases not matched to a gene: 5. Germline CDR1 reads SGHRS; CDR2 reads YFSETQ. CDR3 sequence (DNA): TGCGCCAGCAGCTTGGGGACAGGTATTACTAACTATGGCTACACCTTC. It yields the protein CASSLGTGITNYGYTF.

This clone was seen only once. Here the CDR3 DNA reads TGCGCCAGCAGAACCTGGGGGGAGGACATTCAGTACTTC. Translating it yields CASRTWGEDIQYF. The chain recombines TRBV5-1 with TRBJ2-4; possible D gene TRBD2, 6 bases. The CDR3 has 13 residues. V gave up 5 bases and J gave up 8 bases, with 14 bases separating them. Germline CDR1 and CDR2: SGHRS and YFSETQ.

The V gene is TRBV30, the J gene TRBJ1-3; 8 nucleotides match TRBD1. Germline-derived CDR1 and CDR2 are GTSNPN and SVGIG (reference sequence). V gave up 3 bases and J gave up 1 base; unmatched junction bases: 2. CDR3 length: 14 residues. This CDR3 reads CAWRQGASGNTIYF. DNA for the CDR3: TGTGCCTGGAGGCAGGGGGCATCTGGAAACACCATATATTTT.

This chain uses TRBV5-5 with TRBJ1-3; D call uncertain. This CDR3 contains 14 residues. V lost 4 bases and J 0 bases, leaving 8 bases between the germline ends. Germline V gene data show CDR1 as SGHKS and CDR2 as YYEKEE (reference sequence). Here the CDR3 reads CASSREVSGNTIYF. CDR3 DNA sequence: TGTGCCAGCAGCCGGGAGGTCTCTGGAAACACCATATATTTT.

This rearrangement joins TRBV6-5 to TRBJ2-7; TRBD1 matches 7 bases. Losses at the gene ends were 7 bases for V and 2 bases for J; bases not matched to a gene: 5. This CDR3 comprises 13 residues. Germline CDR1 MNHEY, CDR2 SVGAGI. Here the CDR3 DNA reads TGTGCCAGCAAAGGACAGGCAACCTACGAGCAGTACTTC. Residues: CASKGQATYEQYF.